This TCR beta chain comes out of a study of CD8+ T cells in alopecia areata. Study summary: Treated patients received oral tofacitinib, 5 to 10 mg twice daily. Findings of the study overall: Scalp clonality and expanded CD8+ clones among the top 100 showed significant decreases with tofacitinib. Whereas mice showed it more clearly, TCR sharing across patients was murkier, possibly because of HLA.

Stated treatment: oral pan-JAK inhibitor, 5-10 mg twice daily. As regards this clone: Its antigen is currently unknown.

Sequencing used cDNA as its template, made by extracting RNA and reverse transcribing it. Profiling relied on immunoSEQ multiplex PCR, and the TCRdb table lists in-frame clones only, not all of them. The table has some 130,000 clones, 54% seen once. The receptor's source is a human donor with alopecia areata. The starting material was CD8+ T cells sorted from blood, obtained at week 4, from a patient treated with tofacitinib.

The CDR3 DNA reads TGTGCCTGGAGTGACGCCGTTAGCTATGGCTACACCTTC. Amino acid sequence: CAWSDAVSYGYTF. This chain links TRBV30 with TRBJ1-2, with no clear D. V gave up 1 base and J gave up 4 bases, with 10 bases separating them. The V gene's germline CDR1 is GTSNPN and CDR2 SVGIG (reference sequence). The CDR3 is 13 residues long.